The 28 T cell receptor beta chains reported below all come from one sample, sequenced in a study of blood T cell repertoires in COVID-19. The method was immunoSEQ multiplex PCR; TCRdb's version includes in-frame clones alone and lacks a portion of them. Found here are approximately 80,000 clones, approximately 90% of them singletons; the top ten hold around a tenth. Material: peripheral blood. Receptors were obtained from a human donor in a cohort sampled during active COVID-19.

This clone was recorded only once. The chain employs TRBV7-9 and TRBJ2-1, with a tentative D call TRBD2 (5 bases). This CDR3 spans 15 amino acids. V gave up 6 bases and J gave up 2 bases, with 14 bases separating them. Germline CDR1 and CDR2: SEHNR and FQNEAQ (reference sequence). The CDR3 region has the DNA TGTGCCAGCAGTCGGGAAGCGAGAACCTACAATGAGCAGTTCTTC. Translated, it gives CASSREARTYNEQFF.

This chain joins TRBV3-1 (or the pseudogene TRBV3-2) and TRBJ2-3; TRBD2 matches 11 bases. Trimming at V came to 0 bases and at J to 6 bases, leaving 5 bases not matched to a gene. This CDR3 is 16 amino acids long. Looked up from germline, CDR1 is LGHDT and CDR2 is YNNKEL (reference sequence). The CDR3 DNA reads as TGTGCCAGCAGCCAAGACATAGCTAGCGGGAGGGATACGCAGTATTTT. As protein: CASSQDIASGRDTQYF.

The CDR3 loop is CASSLARGGLVTQYF. DNA of the CDR3: TGTGCCAGCAGTTTAGCTCGGGGGGGCCTGGTGACGCAGTATTTT. The J gene is TRBJ2-3, the V gene TRBV27; 8 bases fit TRBD2. J lost 9 bases, V lost 2 bases, and 10 bases had no gene match. The CDR3 has 15 amino acids. From germline, CDR1 is MNHEY and CDR2 SMNVEV (reference sequence).

This clone was picked up one time. The rearrangement joins TRBV9 to TRBJ1-1; 7 bases agree with TRBD1. Germline CDR1 and CDR2: SGDLS and YYNGEE. The CDR3 sequence is 16 residues long. V shed 4 bases, J shed 1 base, and the junction held 10 bases outside the gene matches. The CDR3 here is CASSNGSGTANTEAFF. CDR3 nucleotides: TGTGCCAGCAGCAATGGCTCCGGGACAGCGAACACTGAAGCTTTCTTT.

The J gene is TRBJ2-2, the V gene TRBV5-1; D might be TRBD1 (5 bases). This CDR3 is 16 amino acids long. Germline CDR1 SGHRS, CDR2 YFSETQ. V shed 4 bases and J shed 1 base, with 14 bases lying between them. The CDR3 reads CASSVRGHLNTGELFF. DNA of the CDR3: TGCGCCAGCAGCGTAAGAGGACACCTGAACACCGGGGAGCTGTTTTTT.

The V and J genes are TRBV27 and TRBJ2-5; 9 positions agree with TRBD1. V was clipped by 8 bases and J by 5 bases; unmatched bases: 9. The CDR3 extends over 14 amino acids. Germline V gene data show CDR1 as MNHEY and CDR2 as SMNVEV (reference sequence). The CDR3 region is CASSLTGGGETQYF. DNA for the CDR3: TGTGCCAGCTCCCTTACAGGGGGCGGTGAGACCCAGTACTTC.

Points on this clone: This same CDR3 is encoded by further DNA sequences in the sample. The rearrangement uses TRBV11-3 and TRBJ1-3, with no clear D. There are 13 residues in the CDR3. Trimming removed 5 bases from V and 3 bases from J, with 8 bases in between. The V gene's germline CDR1 is SGHNT and CDR2 YENEEA. The chain's CDR3 is CASSPGGGNTIYF. The CDR3 bases are TGTGCCAGCAGCCCCGGAGGTGGAAACACCATATATTTT.

The chain joins TRBV27 to TRBJ1-1, with 12 nucleotides matching TRBD1. Germline V lookup: CDR1 MNHEY, CDR2 SMNVEV (reference sequence). CDR3 size: 17 residues. Trimming took 4 bases from V and 6 from J; bases not matched to a gene: 12. The CDR3 loop is CASSSTGTGGFLSEAFF. CDR3 DNA: TGTGCCAGCAGTTCCACCGGGACAGGGGGCTTTTTGTCTGAAGCTTTCTTT.

This clone has a handful of counts. The chain uses TRBV7-2 and TRBJ1-5; D is unresolved. The germline V gene has CDR1 SGHTA and CDR2 FQGNSA. CDR3 length: 13 amino acids. The germline V and J ends were trimmed by 1 base and 5 bases, with 6 bases remaining between them. CDR3 protein: CASSLVGDQPQHF. The CDR3 DNA reads as TGTGCCAGCAGCTTAGTCGGGGATCAGCCCCAGCATTTT.

This clone was counted only a few times. The chain has TRBV30 and TRBJ1-5, with 7 bases fitting TRBD1. Germline CDR1 reads GTSNPN; CDR2 reads SVGIG (reference sequence). Trimming took 0 bases from V and 7 from J; bases not matched to a gene: 6. The CDR3 runs 14 residues. The CDR3 DNA reads TGTGCCTGGAGTGTACGACAGGGCCGGCAGCCCCAGCATTTT. Amino acids: CAWSVRQGRQPQHF.

The chain combines TRBV4-2 with TRBJ2-3, with a weak D call TRBD2 (7 bases). Germline CDR1 is LGHNA and CDR2 is YNFKEQ. This CDR3 is built from 19 residues. Between the trimmed V and J ends, which lost 2 bases and 7 bases, there was a span of 28 bases. In DNA, the CDR3 is TGTGCCAGCAGCCAATTCTTCGCCCAGGGTGTGAGGGGGGGCCATACGCAGTATTTT. Translation gives CASSQFFAQGVRGGHTQYF.

This clone was observed a single time. The V gene is TRBV28, the J gene TRBJ1-2; perhaps TRBD1 as D (5 bases). This CDR3 comprises 11 residues. The V and J ends lost 5 bases and 13 bases respectively, with 14 bases between them. Germline V CDR1 and CDR2: MDHEN, SYDVKM. The CDR3 region is CASSVGRDFTF. The DNA of the CDR3 is TGTGCCAGCAGTGTAGGAAGGGACTTCACCTTC.

This chain connects TRBV7-3 to TRBJ1-3; D not resolved. Trimming removed 5 bases from V and 7 bases from J, with 18 bases in between. This CDR3 has 15 amino acids. Germline CDR1 reads SGHTA; CDR2 reads FQGTGA. For the CDR3, the DNA is TGTGCCAGCAGCGCCAACGGACTACAAGGGAACACCATATATTTT. This encodes CASSANGLQGNTIYF.

This sequence joins TRBV9 and TRBJ1-1, with D maybe TRBD1 (6 bases). In germline, CDR1 is SGDLS, CDR2 YYNGEE. Trimming shortened V by 2 bases and J by 8 bases, and 10 bases separated the two germline ends. This CDR3 contains 12 residues. The CDR3 nucleotides read TGTGCCAGCAGCGTGACAGGCTCCGAAGCTTTCTTT. Residues: CASSVTGSEAFF.

CDR3 nucleotide sequence: TGTGCCAGCAGCGTCCCCGGGAGTCAAGAGACCCAGTACTTC. Protein product: CASSVPGSQETQYF. The V and J genes are TRBV3-1 (or the pseudogene TRBV3-2) and TRBJ2-5, with a weak D call TRBD2 (6 bases). Per germline, CDR1 LGHDT and CDR2 YNNKEL (reference sequence). Trimming pared 5 bases from V and 2 bases from J, leaving 12 bases between. The CDR3 is 14 amino acids.

This chain connects TRBV5-4 to TRBJ2-2; 9 bases align to TRBD2. The germline gives CDR1 SGHNT, CDR2 YYREEE (reference sequence). CDR3 size: 16 residues. With V trimmed by 0 bases and J by 2 bases, 2 bases remained unmatched. CDR3 residues: CASSLGREGNTGELFF. As DNA, the CDR3 is TGTGCCAGCAGCTTGGGGCGGGAGGGCAACACCGGGGAGCTGTTTTTT. Drawing the rest from reference TRBV5-4 and TRBJ2-2, the complete variable domain is ETGVTQSPTHLIKTRGQQVTLRCSSQSGHNTVSWYQQALGQGPQFIFQYYREEENGRGNFPPRFSGLQFPNYSSELNVNALELDDSALYLCASSLGREGNTGELFFGEGSRLTVL.

The V call is TRBV19, the J call TRBJ1-2; maybe TRBD1 (5 bases). The CDR3 consists of 17 residues. The V and J ends lost 1 base and 2 bases respectively, with 17 bases between them. Germline V lookup: CDR1 LNHDA, CDR2 SQIVND (reference sequence). DNA for the CDR3: TGTGCCAGTAGTATAGTGCTCCGTAGGAAGGGGAACTATGGCTACACCTTC. Translation gives CASSIVLRRKGNYGYTF.

The genes are TRBV7-8 and TRBJ1-1; TRBD1 matches at 10 bases. V shed 5 bases and J 1 base; nucleotides not matched to a gene: 7. From germline, CDR1 is SGHVS and CDR2 FQNEAQ. This CDR3 is 16 amino acids long. The CDR3 reads CASSDNRDRGNTEAFF. For the CDR3, the DNA is TGTGCCAGCAGCGACAACCGGGACAGGGGGAACACTGAAGCTTTCTTT.

The rearrangement uses TRBV29-1 and TRBJ1-6; unclear D gene. The CDR3 contains 16 residues. V lost 4 bases to trimming and J lost 10 bases, with 23 bases between them. Germline CDR1 reads SQVTM; CDR2 reads ANQGSEA. For the CDR3, the DNA is TGCAGCGTTGCTTCTCCTACATCAGGCCCGTTCTCACCCCTCCACTTT. It codes for CSVASPTSGPFSPLHF.

This chain links TRBV25-1 with TRBJ1-1; no reliable D call. Between the trimmed V and J ends, which lost 11 bases and 5 bases, there was a span of 21 bases. The CDR3 consists of 14 residues. Per germline, CDR1 MGHDK and CDR2 SYGVNS. The CDR3 sequence: CAARGPVSGTEAFF. CDR3 in DNA: TGTGCCGCTCGCGGGCCGGTGAGCGGGACTGAAGCTTTCTTT.

This rearrangement joins TRBV7-9 to TRBJ2-1; D may be TRBD2 (6 bases). V lost 7 bases, J lost 3 bases, and 16 bases lay in between. This CDR3 spans 15 amino acids. In germline, CDR1 is SEHNR, CDR2 FQNEAQ (reference sequence). The CDR3 bases are TGTGCCAGCACCGGAGGGCCGTCTCGCTACAATGAGCAGTTCTTC. Amino acid sequence: CASTGGPSRYNEQFF.

The rearrangement uses TRBV19 and TRBJ2-1, with TRBD2 identical over 14 bases. The CDR3 runs 16 residues. Germline trimming cut 7 bases from V and 4 bases from J; bases unmatched to any gene: 6. CDR1 and CDR2 (germline): LNHDA, SQIVND (reference sequence). CDR3 sequence (DNA): TGTGCCAGTACTGCTGGGACTAGCGGGGGTTACAATGAGCAGTTCTTC. Translation: CASTAGTSGGYNEQFF.

The V gene is TRBV2, the J gene TRBJ2-1; TRBD2 matches at 12 bases. Germline trimming cut 4 bases from V and 6 bases from J; bases unmatched to any gene: 4. Looked up from germline, CDR1 is SNHLY and CDR2 is FYNNEI. The CDR3 spans 15 residues. This chain's CDR3 is CASSGASGRANEQFF. The CDR3 DNA follows: TGTGCCAGCAGTGGGGCTAGCGGGAGGGCCAATGAGCAGTTCTTC.

The rearrangement uses TRBV29-1 and TRBJ2-3; D remains ambiguous. This CDR3 contains 12 residues. V lost 3 bases and J 2 bases, leaving 6 bases between the germline ends. CDR1 is SQVTM, CDR2 ANQGSEA, per germline. CDR3 DNA sequence: TGCAGCGTTGAGGCCCTCACAGATACGCAGTATTTT. Protein: CSVEALTDTQYF.

There are a few counts of this clone. The chain has TRBV5-1 and TRBJ2-5, with D unclear. Per the germline V gene, CDR1 is SGHRS and CDR2 is YFSETQ. V lost 0 bases and J lost 4, with 13 bases in between. The CDR3 has 15 residues. The CDR3 loop is CASSLGRSRGETQYF. For the CDR3, the DNA is TGCGCCAGCAGCTTGGGTAGGAGCCGCGGAGAGACCCAGTACTTC. The full variable domain, completed using reference TRBV5-1 and TRBJ2-5, is KAGVTQTPRYLIKTRGQQVTLSCSPISGHRSVSWYQQTPGQGLQFLFEYFSETQRNKGNFPGRFSGRQFSNSRSEMNVSTLELGDSALYLCASSLGRSRGETQYFGPGTRLLVL.

The chain joins TRBV9 to TRBJ2-7; 7 bases match TRBD1. V trimming: 0 bases; J trimming: 7 bases; junction bases outside the gene matches: 10. This CDR3 has 15 amino acids. The germline gives CDR1 SGDLS, CDR2 YYNGEE. CDR3 protein: CASSVAGQSFGEQYF. Written as DNA, the CDR3 is TGTGCCAGCAGCGTAGCGGGACAGAGTTTTGGGGAGCAGTACTTC.

About this clone: The same CDR3 arises from other DNA sequences in this sample as well. The V and J genes are TRBV6-1 and TRBJ1-5, with TRBD1 as a possible D gene (5 bases). The germline V gene encodes CDR1 MNHNS and CDR2 SASEGT. The V end lost 3 bases, the J end lost 9 bases, and 15 bases lay between the germline ends. The CDR3 contains 14 residues. The DNA for the CDR3 is TGTGCCAGCAGTGACGGGGCGGGGGAGGGGCCCCAGCATTTT. As protein: CASSDGAGEGPQHF.

The chain recombines TRBV20-1 with TRBJ1-6, with 7 bases lining up with TRBD1. The V gene's germline CDR1 is DFQATT and CDR2 SNEGSKA (reference sequence). CDR3 size: 14 residues. After removal of 3 bases from V and 8 bases from J, the junction contained 7 bases not matched to a gene. CDR3 residues: CSASFGTEDSPLHF. CDR3 bases: TGCAGTGCTAGTTTCGGGACAGAAGATTCACCCCTCCACTTT.